This T cell receptor beta chain appears in the sequencing data of a study of neoadjuvant nivolumab and ipilimumab in lung cancer (TCRdb year 2020). About the investigation overall: Intravenous nivolumab was dosed at 3 mg/kg on days 1, 15 and 29, and in the combination arm ipilimumab 1 mg/kg was added on day 1 only. The primary endpoint of the trial was the rate of major pathologic response (MPR) in the intention-to-treat population of each study arm. In the trial, around 43 patients with operable NSCLC were treated, of whom some 23 were randomized to nivolumab monotherapy and about 20 to nivolumab plus ipilimumab. TCR repertoires were compared between pretherapy (baseline) peripheral blood and tumors resected at surgery after neoadjuvant immune checkpoint blockade. Matched pretherapy and resected tumor pairs were analyzed for seven patients: four treated with nivolumab and three with nivolumab plus ipilimumab.

V drops 4 bases and J drops 7 bases, leaving 18 bases in between. In the germline V gene, CDR1 corresponds to SGHDT and CDR2 to YYEEEE. The CDR3, cysteine through phenylalanine, is 14 amino acids long. Kept here is only the CDR3 DNA, which spans 42 bases and is read in frame from base 1. The investigation overall reported the following: Richness in tumors resected after neoadjuvant therapy showed a positive correlation with pretherapy blood TCR richness (Spearman R ≈ 0.79). Compared with tumor-adjacent uninvolved lung, resected tumors had greater TCR richness and clonality, and increases showed up in more of the dual-therapy-treated tumors. No significant correlation was found between TCR clonality and pathologic tumor regression, and only a single major-pathologic-response sample was available for the analysis of TCR clonality versus pathologic tumor regression. From pretherapy to surgery, tumor T-cell richness and clonality increased in three of three dual-therapy tumors but in only two of four nivolumab-treated tumors. TCR sequencing was performed in a small number of samples.

On this clone: It lacks a known antigen. No quality values exist for individual bases; no much larger clone is one base distant.

Explained via the paper, the time point label denotes: pretherapy, before neoadjuvant immune checkpoint inhibitors. Samples came from the phase 2 randomized NEOSTAR trial, which tested neoadjuvant nivolumab or nivolumab plus ipilimumab followed by surgery in operable NSCLC. Library preparation was by the immunoSEQ multiplex PCR assay. Processing in the source paper ran as follows. Repertoires were summarized in terms of richness and clonality, and significantly expanded and contracted clones between pre- and post-therapy samples were identified. TCRdb's version of the immuneACCESS table is confined to in-frame rearrangements and falls short of the full clone set. An unresolved V gene accounts for under half of the shortfall where checked; the remainder is of unknown origin. Clone size and the V and J calls come from that table; the DNA yielded D and trimming. For this sample there are 40,000 to 55,000 clones; about 89% appear just once. The biggest ten clones account for over 3.5% of the sample.

The chain employs TRBV5-6 and TRBJ2-7, and possibly TRBD2, on 6 matching bases. The sample was blood, taken before neoadjuvant nivolumab, alone or with ipilimumab. This receptor was identified in an adult with non-small cell lung cancer. Some clones in this sample may be carry-over from other donors' samples. The CDR3 region has the sequence CASSLTSRYYEQYF. The base sequence is TGTGCCAGCAGCCTAACTAGCAGGTACTATGAGCAGTACTTC.